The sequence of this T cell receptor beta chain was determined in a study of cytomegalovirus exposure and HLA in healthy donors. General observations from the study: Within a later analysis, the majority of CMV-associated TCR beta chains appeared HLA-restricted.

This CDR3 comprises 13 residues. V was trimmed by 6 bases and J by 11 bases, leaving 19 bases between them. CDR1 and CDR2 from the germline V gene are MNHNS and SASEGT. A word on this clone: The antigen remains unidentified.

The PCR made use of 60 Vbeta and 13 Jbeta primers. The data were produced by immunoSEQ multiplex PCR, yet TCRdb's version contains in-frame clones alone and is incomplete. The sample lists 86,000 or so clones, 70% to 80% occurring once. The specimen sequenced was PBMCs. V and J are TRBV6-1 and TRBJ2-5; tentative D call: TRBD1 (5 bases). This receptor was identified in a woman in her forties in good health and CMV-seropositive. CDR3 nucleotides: TGTGCCAGCAGGCCGACAGCGAGTGGAGAGCAGTACTTC. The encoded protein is CASRPTASGEQYF.